This entry lists 21 T cell receptor beta chains sequenced from one sample in a study of shared clonotypes between healthy human individuals. Naive-designated CD8 cells lacked CD45RO, were positively enriched for CCR7, and omitted terminally differentiated effector memory CD45RA+ cells. TCRdb keeps only in-frame clones here, not all; method: immunoSEQ multiplex PCR. The repertoire holds roughly 2.1 million clones, just over 90% seen once, with 1.7% in the top ten. The sequenced sample was naive CD8+ T cells from PBMCs. These receptor sequences come from a young man in good health. Some clones in this sample may be carry-over from other donors' samples.

This chain joins TRBV4-1 and TRBJ2-1; 11 nucleotides line up with TRBD2. The CDR3 has 18 amino acids. CDR1 is MGHRA, CDR2 YSYEKL, per germline. Trimming at V came to 0 bases and at J to 8 bases, leaving 12 bases not matched to a gene. CDR3 bases: TGCGCCAGCAGCCAAGATGCCACTAGCGGGAGTATTTGGGATGAGCAGTTCTTC. Its translation is CASSQDATSGSIWDEQFF.

The chain recombines TRBV5-4 with TRBJ2-1; unclear D gene. Germline CDR1 and CDR2: SGHNT and YYREEE (reference sequence). The CDR3 spans 12 residues. The V and J ends lost 2 bases and 5 bases respectively, with 5 bases between them. In DNA, the CDR3 is TGTGCCAGCAGCTTTCACCACAATGAGCAGTTCTTC. Residues: CASSFHHNEQFF.

This sequence joins TRBV23-1 and TRBJ2-7; 8 nucleotides match TRBD1. TRBV23-1 counts as an open reading frame of uncertain function. The CDR3 sequence is 16 residues long. V was clipped by 1 base and J by 6 bases; unmatched bases: 11. CDR3 residues: CASSQLRQGSCLEQYF. The CDR3 DNA follows: TGCGCCAGCAGTCAATTAAGACAGGGGAGTTGTCTCGAGCAGTACTTC.

This chain uses TRBV6-5 with TRBJ2-2; D gene ambiguous. The ends were cut back, 3 bases at V and 6 bases at J, with 5 bases in the middle. Germline V CDR1 and CDR2: MNHEY, SVGAGI. The CDR3 has 12 residues. CDR3: CASSYDPGELFF. The CDR3 nucleotides are TGTGCCAGCAGTTATGACCCCGGGGAGCTGTTTTTT.

As for this clone: The same CDR3 arises from other DNA sequences in this sample as well. The chain employs TRBV25-1 and TRBJ1-1; 7 bases line up with TRBD1. CDR3 length: 12 amino acids. Trimming at V came to 9 bases and at J to 2 bases, leaving 3 bases not matched to a gene. CDR1 is MGHDK, CDR2 SYGVNS, per germline. The CDR3 reads CASSGGNTEAFF. CDR3 sequence (DNA): TGTGCCAGTTCAGGGGGAAACACTGAAGCTTTCTTT.

The gene calls are TRBV13 and TRBJ1-5; D unclear. CDR3 length: 15 residues. V shed 3 bases and J shed 0 bases, with 9 bases lying between them. Germline CDR1 and CDR2: PRHDT and FYEKMQ (reference sequence). CDR3 DNA sequence: TGTGCCAGCAGCTTCAGGCACGATAGCAATCAGCCCCAGCATTTT. This sequence encodes CASSFRHDSNQPQHF.

The rearrangement joins TRBV5-4 to TRBJ2-1, with a possible D match to TRBD2 (6 bases). The CDR3 runs to 16 residues. The V gene's germline CDR1 is SGHNT and CDR2 YYREEE (reference sequence). The V end lost 0 bases, the J end lost 0 bases, and 10 bases lay between the germline ends. This chain's CDR3 is CASSLGSGHSYNEQFF. Here the CDR3 DNA reads TGTGCCAGCAGCTTGGGTAGCGGCCACTCCTACAATGAGCAGTTCTTC.

The chain carries TRBV27 and TRBJ1-2; tentative D call: TRBD1 (5 bases). This CDR3 has 14 residues. Germline V lookup: CDR1 MNHEY, CDR2 SMNVEV (reference sequence). V was cut by 3 bases and J by 8 bases, with 16 bases left in between. This CDR3 reads CASSLTDSKRGYTF. CDR3 nucleotide sequence: TGTGCCAGCAGTTTGACAGACTCAAAGAGGGGCTACACCTTC.

The chain combines TRBV5-1 with TRBJ2-7; D not resolved. Germline CDR1 is SGHRS and CDR2 is YFSETQ. This CDR3 has 16 amino acids. The V gene lost 3 bases and the J gene lost 0 bases, with 16 bases spanning the gap. This CDR3 is CASSSPPTHFSYEQYF. Written as DNA, the CDR3 is TGCGCCAGCAGCTCCCCCCCGACTCATTTCTCCTACGAGCAGTACTTC.

The gene calls are TRBV4-1 and TRBJ2-2; D perhaps matches TRBD2 (6 bases). Trimming took off 8 bases at V and 0 bases at J, with 19 bases between the two ends. The germline V gene has CDR1 MGHRA and CDR2 YSYEKL. The CDR3 is 17 residues long. As DNA, the CDR3 is TGCGCCAGCTCCCTCACGCCCCTAGCGCCGAACACCGGGGAGCTGTTTTTT. Its translation: CASSLTPLAPNTGELFF.

The chain has TRBV11-2 and TRBJ2-3; D assignment may be TRBD1 or TRBD2 (5 bases each). The CDR3 spans 17 residues. Between the trimmed V and J ends, which lost 1 base and 0 bases, there was a span of 14 bases. Germline V CDR1 and CDR2: SGHAT, FQNNGV. CDR3 protein: CASSLATGEGSTDTQYF. The CDR3 nucleotides are TGTGCCAGCAGCTTAGCAACCGGTGAGGGGAGCACAGATACGCAGTATTTT.

In its sample, this clone was seen once. V and J are TRBV7-3 and TRBJ2-2; TRBD2 agrees at 10 bases. This CDR3 comprises 17 residues. The V gene's germline CDR1 is SGHTA and CDR2 FQGTGA. The V gene end was trimmed by 1 base and the J gene end by 4 bases; junction bases not matched to a gene: 6. The CDR3 is CASSLNRAGGPTGELFF. The DNA for the CDR3 is TGTGCCAGCAGCTTAAATCGAGCGGGAGGGCCCACCGGGGAGCTGTTTTTT.

This clone was detected once. The chain recombines TRBV19 with TRBJ2-1, with TRBD2 matching over 8 bases. The CDR3 has 15 residues. V lost 4 bases, J lost 6 bases, and 8 bases stayed unmatched. Germline V lookup: CDR1 LNHDA, CDR2 SQIVND (reference sequence). The CDR3 bases are TGTGCCAGTAGTAAGGTAGCGGGAAGAGTCAATGAGCAGTTCTTC. Amino acids: CASSKVAGRVNEQFF.

Points on this clone: This CDR3 is also generated by other DNA sequences in the sample. V and J are TRBV7-9 and TRBJ2-3, with no clear D. The V gene's germline CDR1 is SEHNR and CDR2 FQNEAQ (reference sequence). The V end lost 4 bases, the J end lost 0 bases, and 14 bases lay between the germline ends. This CDR3 is built from 16 residues. The CDR3 reads CASSSTGAPSTDTQYF. CDR3 coding DNA: TGTGCCAGCAGCTCCACGGGTGCCCCTAGCACAGATACGCAGTATTTT.

As concerns this clone: This CDR3 is also generated by other DNA sequences in the sample. The rearrangement links TRBV27 to TRBJ2-7, with a possible D match to TRBD2 (6 bases). Trimming took off 0 bases at V and 4 bases at J, with 16 bases between the two ends. Germline CDR1 MNHEY, CDR2 SMNVEV (reference sequence). CDR3 size: 16 residues. In DNA form, the CDR3 reads TGTGCCAGCAGTTTATCCCCCGGGACTTTTTCGTACGAGCAGTACTTC. It yields the protein CASSLSPGTFSYEQYF.

The V call is TRBV25-1, the J call TRBJ1-3, with a tentative D call TRBD1 (5 bases). The germline CDR1 and CDR2 sequences are MGHDK and SYGVNS. Between the trimmed V and J ends, which lost 3 bases and 4 bases, there was a span of 10 bases. The CDR3 has 14 residues. CDR3 DNA sequence: TGTGCCAGCAGTGACGGAGGGGCCGGAAACACCATATATTTT. The encoded protein is CASSDGGAGNTIYF.

As regards this clone: Other nucleotide sequences in the sample specify the same CDR3. The chain couples TRBV27 to TRBJ1-5; D is undetermined. Germline V CDR1 and CDR2: MNHEY, SMNVEV (reference sequence). The CDR3 has 15 amino acids. V dropped 1 base and J dropped 0 bases, with 7 bases sitting between them. CDR3: CASSLFPNSNQPQHF. The CDR3 region has the DNA TGTGCCAGCAGTTTATTTCCGAATAGCAATCAGCCCCAGCATTTT.

The chain employs TRBV18 and TRBJ1-5; TRBD1 is a possible D gene (5 bases). The CDR3 has 19 amino acids. The V gene lost 0 bases and the J gene lost 4 bases, with 22 bases spanning the gap. Germline CDR1 KGHSH, CDR2 LQKENI. The DNA for the CDR3 is TGTGCCAGCTCACCACCGCCAGGGTCGGAGAATTGGGAAAATCAGCCCCAGCATTTT. It codes for CASSPPPGSENWENQPQHF.

The chain joins TRBV28 to TRBJ2-5; D is possibly TRBD1 or TRBD2 (5 bases each). The CDR3 length is 12 residues. The V end was cut by 8 bases, the J end by 4 bases, with 11 bases between. CDR1 MDHEN and CDR2 SYDVKM come from the germline V gene. This chain's CDR3 is CASLTRGETQYF. In nucleotides, the CDR3 is TGTGCCAGCCTCACGAGGGGAGAGACCCAGTACTTC.

This clone is a singleton in its sample. The V call is TRBV29-1, the J call TRBJ2-5; TRBD1 matches at 10 bases. The J segment lost 2 bases and the V segment lost 6 bases, leaving 6 bases of the junction unmatched. CDR3 length: 14 residues. Germline CDR1 and CDR2: SQVTM and ANQGSEA. CDR3 DNA sequence: TGCAGCGTGCGGGACAGGGGCCCTCAAGAGACCCAGTACTTC. Translating it yields CSVRDRGPQETQYF.

The chain combines TRBV19 with TRBJ2-7; 7 bases agree with TRBD1. This CDR3 has 17 residues. J was trimmed by 3 bases and V by 5 bases; bases with no gene match: 16. CDR1 and CDR2 from the germline V gene are LNHDA and SQIVND (reference sequence). CDR3 sequence reads: CASSPRPRDSGVYEQYF. CDR3 sequence (DNA): TGTGCCAGTAGTCCCCGACCCCGGGACAGTGGGGTCTACGAGCAGTACTTC.